The 27 T cell receptor beta chains presented below share a single source sample, sequenced in a study of blood T cell repertoires in COVID-19. TCRdb's copy holds only in-frame clones and misses some; the assay was immunoSEQ multiplex PCR. The sample yields roughly 150,000 clones, 88% seen once. The specimen sequenced was peripheral blood. These receptor sequences come from a man in his forties or fifties who had recovered from COVID-19.

The rearrangement uses TRBV7-2 and TRBJ2-2; 7 bases match TRBD2. Germline V gene data show CDR1 as SGHTA and CDR2 as FQGNSA. V lost 5 bases to trimming and J lost 2 bases; unmatched junction nucleotides: 5. The CDR3 contains 15 residues. The CDR3 DNA is TGTGCCAGCAGCGCCACTAGCGTAAACACCGGGGAGCTGTTTTTT. Translation gives CASSATSVNTGELFF.

This clone came up a few times. The genes are TRBV4-3 and TRBJ1-2, with unresolved D. CDR3 length equals 16 residues. Trimming shortened V by 1 base and J by 4 bases, and 16 bases separated the two germline ends. CDR1 and CDR2 (germline): LGHNA, YSLEER. The CDR3 reads CASSQVGLEVLYGYTF. The CDR3, as DNA: TGCGCCAGCAGCCAAGTCGGACTGGAAGTACTCTATGGCTACACCTTC.

The chain uses TRBV2 and TRBJ1-2; no firm D call. The germline gives CDR1 SNHLY, CDR2 FYNNEI. V was cut by 1 base and J by 4 bases, with 7 bases left in between. The CDR3 extends over 13 amino acids. For the CDR3, the DNA is TGTGCCAGCAGTGAAGGAGGCTTCTATGGCTACACCTTC. It is translated as CASSEGGFYGYTF.

The rearrangement links TRBV18 to TRBJ2-7; a weak D match, TRBD2 (5 bases). Germline V gene data show CDR1 as KGHSH and CDR2 as LQKENI. CDR3 length equals 16 residues. The germline V and J ends were trimmed by 3 bases and 3 bases, with 18 bases remaining between them. The CDR3: CASSPRAAPSFYEQYF. In DNA, the CDR3 is TGTGCCAGCTCACCCCGAGCGGCCCCGAGTTTCTACGAGCAGTACTTC.

The chain carries TRBV7-3 and TRBJ2-1; a possible D gene is TRBD1 (6 bases). The CDR3 sequence is 15 residues long. Germline CDR1 SGHTA, CDR2 FQGTGA. Deletions cut 6 bases from V and 1 base from J, with 13 bases between. The CDR3, as DNA: TGTGCCAGCAGTCAGGGGCCGATATCCTACAATGAGCAGTTCTTC. Translated, it gives CASSQGPISYNEQFF.

This sequence joins TRBV30 and TRBJ2-1; D is undetermined. CDR3 size: 12 residues. V lost 3 bases and J lost 5, with 8 bases in between. Germline V gene lookup returns CDR1 GTSNPN and CDR2 SVGIG (reference sequence). CDR3 protein: CAWRWAHNEQFF. In DNA, the CDR3 is TGTGCCTGGAGGTGGGCTCACAATGAGCAGTTCTTC.

The genes are TRBV13 and TRBJ1-2, with D tentatively TRBD1 (5 bases). The CDR3 length is 15 residues. The V gene's germline CDR1 is PRHDT and CDR2 FYEKMQ (reference sequence). V was pared by 2 bases and J by 6 bases, with 16 bases between. The CDR3 DNA is TGTGCCAGCAGCTTACTCCCTGGGGGGACGGATGGCTACACCTTC. It yields the protein CASSLLPGGTDGYTF.

V and J are TRBV7-2 and TRBJ2-7; the match to TRBD1 covers 8 bases. Trimming removed 3 bases from V and 6 bases from J; junction bases left unmatched: 4. The CDR3 length is 13 residues. Germline-derived CDR1 and CDR2 are SGHTA and FQGNSA. CDR3 amino acids: CASSFRGRVEQYF. The CDR3 bases are TGTGCCAGCAGCTTCAGGGGGCGAGTCGAGCAGTACTTC.

The rearrangement links TRBV18 to TRBJ2-5, with 8 bases aligning to TRBD2. The ends lost 3 bases at V and 5 bases at J; junction bases unmatched: 8. The CDR3 is 15 residues long. CDR1 KGHSH and CDR2 LQKENI come from the germline V gene. CDR3 coding DNA: TGTGCCAGCTCACCGACCGGGGGGGCCCGGGAGACCCAGTACTTC. It encodes CASSPTGGARETQYF. The full variable domain, its missing parts supplied by reference TRBV18 and TRBJ2-5, is NAGVMQNPRHLVRRRGQEARLRCSPMKGHSHVYWYRQLPEEGLKFMVYLQKENIIDESGMPKERFSAEFPKEGPSILRIQQVVRGDSAAYFCASSPTGGARETQYFGPGTRLLVL.

This clone was seen a handful of times. This sequence joins TRBV2 and TRBJ2-1, with D possibly TRBD1 on 7 matching bases. The length of the CDR3 is 15 residues. With 4 bases removed from V and 4 bases from J, the gap between germline ends came to 14 bases. Germline CDR1 and CDR2: SNHLY and FYNNEI. The CDR3 coding sequence is TGTGCCAGCAGTGCCCGGGCAGGGGGGTACAATGAGCAGTTCTTC. Protein sequence: CASSARAGGYNEQFF.

The rearrangement links TRBV20-1 to TRBJ1-1; D may be TRBD1 (5 bases). The germline CDR1 and CDR2 sequences are DFQATT and SNEGSKA (reference sequence). The CDR3 totals 10 residues. Between the trimmed V and J ends, which lost 7 bases and 5 bases, there was a span of 8 bases. The chain's CDR3 is CSVGGTEAFF. For the CDR3, the DNA is TGCAGTGTGGGGGGGACTGAAGCTTTCTTT.

The chain recombines TRBV9 with TRBJ1-5, with 7 bases fitting TRBD1. The CDR3 sequence is 13 residues long. With 1 base clipped from V and 8 bases from J, the junction kept 3 bases outside the gene matches. CDR1 and CDR2 (germline): SGDLS, YYNGEE. As DNA, the CDR3 is TGTGCCAGCAGCGTATCAGGGGGTAAGCCCCAGCATTTT. It codes for CASSVSGGKPQHF.

This clone was detected only once. The chain couples TRBV21-1 to TRBJ1-2. TRBV21-1 represents a pseudogene. The CDR3 covers 14 residues. The DNA of the CDR3 is TGTGCCAGCAGCAAAGGTAACGGTCGCTATGGCTACACCTTC. This gives the protein CASSKGNGRYGYTF.

The chain is built from TRBV7-2 and TRBJ2-5; weak D call: TRBD2 (6 bases). Germline V lookup: CDR1 SGHTA, CDR2 FQGNSA. V was cut by 5 bases and J by 5 bases, with 18 bases left in between. CDR3 length: 15 amino acids. The chain's CDR3 is CASSPQGGGTETQYF. As DNA, the CDR3 is TGTGCCAGCAGCCCCCAAGGTGGAGGGACCGAGACCCAGTACTTC.

The rearrangement joins TRBV6-2 or TRBV6-3 to TRBJ2-7; 11 bases align to TRBD2. The CDR3 totals 16 residues. The V and J ends lost 1 base and 4 bases, in that order; junction bases with no gene match: 6. Germline V lookup: CDR1 MNHEY, CDR2 SVGEGT. Here the CDR3 DNA reads TGTGCCAGCAGTTACTTAACTAGCGGGAGTTGGTACGAGCAGTACTTC. Translation: CASSYLTSGSWYEQYF.

The chain links TRBV19 to TRBJ1-2, with D possibly being TRBD1 (6 bases). The germline CDR1 and CDR2 sequences are LNHDA and SQIVND (reference sequence). The CDR3 runs 14 residues. The V end lost 3 bases, the J end lost 7 bases, and 15 bases lay between the germline ends. The CDR3 region has the DNA TGTGCCAGTAGTATCGGGGGGGCATTATCTGGCTACACCTTC. It specifies CASSIGGALSGYTF.

This chain uses TRBV9 with TRBJ1-5; tentative D call: TRBD1 (6 bases). With 3 bases removed from V and 6 bases from J, the gap between germline ends came to 16 bases. This CDR3 region has 15 residues. CDR1 is SGDLS, CDR2 YYNGEE, per germline. CDR3 sequence: CASSGDGQISQPQHF. In nucleotides, the CDR3 is TGTGCCAGCAGCGGCGATGGACAGATCTCTCAGCCCCAGCATTTT.

This rearrangement joins TRBV5-1 to TRBJ2-7; the match to TRBD1 covers 9 bases. CDR1 is SGHRS, CDR2 YFSETQ, per germline. The V segment lost 2 bases and the J segment 0 bases; nucleotides outside the gene matches: 3. The CDR3 has 15 amino acids. The CDR3 DNA reads as TGCGCCAGCAGCTTCGGGACAGGGCCCTCCTACGAGCAGTACTTC. Amino acids: CASSFGTGPSYEQYF.

The rearrangement joins TRBV11-2 to TRBJ2-7; 8 bases align to TRBD2. After removal of 3 bases from V and 7 bases from J, the junction contained 8 bases not matched to a gene. CDR1 is SGHAT, CDR2 FQNNGV, per germline. The CDR3 is 14 residues long. CDR3 amino acids: CASSFLAGQGEQYF. The CDR3 nucleotides are TGTGCCAGCAGCTTTTTAGCGGGGCAGGGAGAGCAGTACTTC.

This clone showed up just a few times. The chain couples TRBV5-6 to TRBJ2-7, with unresolved D. In germline, CDR1 is SGHDT, CDR2 YYEEEE. Trimming removed 3 bases at V and 1 base at J, with 8 bases between. CDR3 length: 13 amino acids. CDR3 loop: CASSSITSYEQYF. The CDR3 DNA sequence: TGTGCCAGCAGCTCGATTACATCCTACGAGCAGTACTTC.

The rearrangement links TRBV6-5 to TRBJ2-7; TRBD2 aligns across 15 bases. V lost 4 bases and J lost 7; bases outside the gene matches: 8. Germline CDR1 is MNHEY and CDR2 is SVGAGI. The CDR3 has 16 residues. In nucleotides, the CDR3 is TGTGCCAGCAGTTCATCATGGACTAGCGGGAGGGTGGAGCAGTACTTC. This encodes CASSSSWTSGRVEQYF.

The chain's CDR3 is CASTDRGLGYTF. DNA for the CDR3: TGTGCCAGTACAGACAGGGGGCTTGGCTACACCTTC. The J gene is TRBJ1-2, the V gene TRBV12-3 or TRBV12-4; 10 bases match TRBD1. The CDR3 length is 12 residues. Trimming at V came to 9 bases and at J to 7 bases, leaving 5 bases not matched to a gene.

The chain is built from TRBV21-1 and TRBJ2-7; no DNA check was done on the table's D call, TRBD2. TRBV21-1 is assigned pseudogene status. The CDR3 spans 14 residues. CDR3 loop: CASSKSGKCYEQYF. The DNA for the CDR3 is TGTGCCAGCAGCAAAAGCGGGAAGTGCTACGAGCAGTACTTC.

The chain uses TRBV24-1 and TRBJ2-3; TRBD1 aligns across 10 bases. CDR1 is KGHDR, CDR2 SFDVKD, per germline. The CDR3 is made up of 16 amino acids. Germline trimming cut 2 bases from V and 1 base from J; bases unmatched to any gene: 2. CDR3: CATSDSGQGGTDTQYF. CDR3 sequence (DNA): TGTGCCACCAGTGATTCAGGACAGGGGGGCACAGATACGCAGTATTTT.

This rearrangement joins TRBV7-2 to TRBJ2-5, with D uncertain. Germline values: CDR1 SGHTA, CDR2 FQGNSA. Trimming left V 1 base short and J 2 bases short, with 14 bases between. The CDR3 extends over 16 amino acids. The CDR3 loop reads CASSLGAARLQETQYF. As DNA, the CDR3 is TGTGCCAGCAGCTTAGGGGCAGCAAGGCTTCAAGAGACCCAGTACTTC. Complete variable domain (other parts from reference TRBV7-2 and TRBJ2-5): GAGVSQSPSNKVTEKGKDVELRCDPISGHTALYWYRQSLGQGLEFLIYFQGNSAPDKSGLPSDRFSAERTGGSVSTLTIQRTQQEDSAVYLCASSLGAARLQETQYFGPGTRLLVL.

The gene calls are TRBV28 and TRBJ2-7; TRBD1 matches at 11 bases. V shed 5 bases and J 12 bases; nucleotides not matched to a gene: 15. Germline V gives CDR1 MDHEN, CDR2 SYDVKM. This CDR3 spans 15 amino acids. CDR3 coding DNA: TGTGCCAGCAGTGTGGACAGGGGGCGGGGCGGGAGGACGTACTTC. It encodes CASSVDRGRGGRTYF.

This clone was counted a few times. The gene calls are TRBV15 and TRBJ1-5; 8 nucleotides agree with TRBD1. Losses at the gene ends were 1 base for V and 3 bases for J; bases not matched to a gene: 5. Germline V gives CDR1 LNHNV, CDR2 YYDKDF (reference sequence). The CDR3 consists of 16 residues. This CDR3 reads CATSRGTGSLNQPQHF. In DNA form, the CDR3 reads TGTGCCACCAGCAGAGGGACAGGGTCTCTCAATCAGCCCCAGCATTTT.